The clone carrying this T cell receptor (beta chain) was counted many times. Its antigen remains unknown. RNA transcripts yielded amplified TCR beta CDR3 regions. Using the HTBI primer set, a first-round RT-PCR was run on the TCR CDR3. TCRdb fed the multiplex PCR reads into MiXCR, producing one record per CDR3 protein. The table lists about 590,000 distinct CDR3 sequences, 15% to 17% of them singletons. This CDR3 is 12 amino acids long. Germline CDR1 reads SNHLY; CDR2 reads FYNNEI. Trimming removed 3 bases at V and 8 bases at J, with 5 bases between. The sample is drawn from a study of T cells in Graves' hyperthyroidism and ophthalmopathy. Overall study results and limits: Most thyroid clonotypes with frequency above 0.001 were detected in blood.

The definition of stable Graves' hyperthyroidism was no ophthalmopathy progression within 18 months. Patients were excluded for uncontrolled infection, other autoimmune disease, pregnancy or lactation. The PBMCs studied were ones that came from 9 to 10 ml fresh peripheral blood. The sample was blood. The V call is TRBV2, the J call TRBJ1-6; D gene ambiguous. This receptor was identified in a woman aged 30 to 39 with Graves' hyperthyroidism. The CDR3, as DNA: TGTGCCAGCAGTGAGCAGGATTCACCCCTCCACTTT. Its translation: CASSEQDSPLHF.